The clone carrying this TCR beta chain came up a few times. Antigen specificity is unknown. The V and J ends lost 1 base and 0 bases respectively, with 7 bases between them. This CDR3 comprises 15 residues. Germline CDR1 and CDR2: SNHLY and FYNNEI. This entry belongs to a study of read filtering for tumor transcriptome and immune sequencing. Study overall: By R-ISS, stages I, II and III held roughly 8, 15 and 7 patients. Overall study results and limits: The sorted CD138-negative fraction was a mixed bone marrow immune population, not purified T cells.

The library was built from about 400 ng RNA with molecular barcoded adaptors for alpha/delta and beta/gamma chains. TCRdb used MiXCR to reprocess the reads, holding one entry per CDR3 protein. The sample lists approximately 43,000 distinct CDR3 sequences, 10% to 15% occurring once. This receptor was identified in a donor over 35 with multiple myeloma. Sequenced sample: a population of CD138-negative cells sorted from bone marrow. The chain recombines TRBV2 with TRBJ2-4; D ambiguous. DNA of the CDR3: TGTGCCAGCAGTGAAGGGATATTAGCCAAAAACATTCAGTACTTC. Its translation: CASSEGILAKNIQYF.